Below are 18 T cell receptor beta chains sequenced from a single sample in a study of blood T cell repertoires in COVID-19. Only in-frame clones appear in the TCRdb table, and some are missing; sequencing was by immunoSEQ multiplex PCR. The sample holds about 200,000 clones, around nine tenths seen once. Material: peripheral blood. The source of these receptors is a man between 60 and 70 years old with acute or convalescent COVID-19.

This chain links TRBV7-9 with TRBJ1-2; maybe TRBD1 (6 bases). Germline V gene data show CDR1 as SEHNR and CDR2 as FQNEAQ (reference sequence). This CDR3 has 14 residues. V lost 4 bases, J lost 5 bases, and 14 bases lay in between. CDR3 nucleotide sequence: TGTGCCAGCAGCTCGGCCACAGGGCGGTATGGCTACACCTTC. Its translation: CASSSATGRYGYTF.

J is TRBJ2-3 and V is TRBV6-2 or TRBV6-3; D may be TRBD1 (6 bases). CDR3 length: 16 amino acids. Germline CDR1 is MNHEY and CDR2 is SVGEGT. V lost 4 bases and J 3 bases, leaving 17 bases between the germline ends. CDR3 nucleotide sequence: TGTGCCAGCAGTTTACAGGGTGAGGGGAGAACAGATACGCAGTATTTT. It codes for CASSLQGEGRTDTQYF.

The gene calls are TRBV4-3 and TRBJ2-5; 16 bases are shared with TRBD2. Germline V lookup: CDR1 LGHNA, CDR2 YSLEER. The CDR3 has 21 amino acids. Trimming at V came to 1 base and at J to 5 bases, leaving 16 bases not matched to a gene. Here the CDR3 DNA reads TGCGCCAGCAGCCAAGCCCCCTCGCCCGGGACTAGCGGGGGGGAGGGTGAGACCCAGTACTTC. Its protein is CASSQAPSPGTSGGEGETQYF.

The chain couples TRBV9 to TRBJ2-5; TRBD1 matches at 9 bases. Germline values: CDR1 SGDLS, CDR2 YYNGEE. CDR3 size: 15 residues. The ends lost 0 bases at V and 5 bases at J; junction bases unmatched: 5. CDR3 region: CASSVVGTGTETQYF. The CDR3 DNA reads TGTGCCAGCAGCGTAGTGGGGACAGGGACGGAGACCCAGTACTTC.

This clone was found a few times. J is TRBJ1-6 and V is TRBV5-1; D perhaps matches TRBD1 (5 bases). Germline CDR1 SGHRS, CDR2 YFSETQ. The CDR3 sequence is 15 residues long. The V and J ends lost 4 bases and 10 bases respectively, with 18 bases between them. CDR3 bases: TGCGCCAGCAGCCAAGGATCTGGGGGGGTCTCACCCCTCCACTTT. It specifies CASSQGSGGVSPLHF.

The CDR3 nucleotides read TGTGCCAGTAGTGTCGACAGGGTGGTTGTGAATTCACCCCTCCACTTT. Its translation: CASSVDRVVVNSPLHF. The chain links TRBV19 to TRBJ1-6; 7 bases match TRBD1. The CDR3 runs to 16 residues. V lost 5 bases to trimming and J lost 7 bases; unmatched junction nucleotides: 11. The germline V gene has CDR1 LNHDA and CDR2 SQIVND (reference sequence).

The chain joins TRBV6-1 to TRBJ2-7; no reliable D call. Germline CDR1 MNHNS, CDR2 SASEGT. This CDR3 contains 13 residues. Trimming shortened V by 1 base and J by 12 bases, and 16 bases separated the two germline ends. CDR3 sequence: CASSEGVGTSGYF. Written as DNA, the CDR3 is TGTGCCAGCAGTGAAGGAGTCGGCACTTCAGGGTACTTC.

This rearrangement joins TRBV6-5 to TRBJ1-6, with 7 bases fitting TRBD1. This CDR3 is built from 15 residues. CDR1 and CDR2 from the germline V gene are MNHEY and SVGAGI. With 8 bases clipped from V and 4 bases from J, the junction kept 8 bases outside the gene matches. CDR3 sequence: CASHQGDGYNSPLHF. CDR3 DNA: TGTGCCAGCCATCAGGGGGACGGGTATAATTCACCCCTCCACTTT.

The chain has TRBV19 and TRBJ1-2; the D gene is possibly TRBD1 (5 bases). The ends were cut back, 0 bases at V and 4 bases at J, with 12 bases in the middle. The germline gives CDR1 LNHDA, CDR2 SQIVND (reference sequence). This CDR3 spans 15 amino acids. CDR3 bases: TGTGCCAGTAGTATAGATCCAACGGGGGTCTATGGCTACACCTTC. It codes for CASSIDPTGVYGYTF.

This chain connects TRBV18 to TRBJ2-2, with 10 bases lining up with TRBD1. This CDR3 contains 18 residues. Germline values: CDR1 KGHSH, CDR2 LQKENI. V lost 4 bases and J lost 0; bases outside the gene matches: 8. The CDR3 DNA follows: TGTGCCAGCTCACACCGGGACAGGGGCCTTGCGAACACCGGGGAGCTGTTTTTT. It is translated as CASSHRDRGLANTGELFF.

The chain is built from TRBV2 and TRBJ2-3; 7 bases fit TRBD2. There are 14 residues in the CDR3. V lost 7 bases, J lost 1 base, and 5 bases stayed unmatched. CDR1 is SNHLY and CDR2 is FYNNEI in the germline V gene. CDR3 sequence reads: CASTFSGGTDTQYF. The CDR3 DNA reads as TGTGCCAGCACGTTCAGCGGGGGCACAGATACGCAGTATTTT.

V gene TRBV11-2 combines with J gene TRBJ2-3, with D maybe TRBD1 (5 bases). This CDR3 has 16 residues. Germline loops: CDR1 SGHAT, CDR2 FQNNGV. The ends were cut back, 1 base at V and 0 bases at J, with 11 bases in the middle. The DNA of the CDR3 is TGTGCCAGCAGCTTAGTAATGACAGCTAGCACAGATACGCAGTATTTT. Translation: CASSLVMTASTDTQYF.

This sequence joins TRBV5-4 and TRBJ2-5; 13 bases match TRBD2. The V gene end was trimmed by 4 bases and the J gene end by 7 bases; junction bases not matched to a gene: 10. Germline V lookup: CDR1 SGHNT, CDR2 YYREEE (reference sequence). There are 16 residues in the CDR3. CDR3 DNA: TGTGCCAGCAGCAGGACTAGCGGGGGCCCCGAGGCGACCCAGTACTTC. It specifies CASSRTSGGPEATQYF.

J is TRBJ2-2 and V is TRBV7-3; 9 nucleotides match TRBD1. Germline loops: CDR1 SGHTA, CDR2 FQGTGA. This CDR3 comprises 16 residues. Unmatched junction bases numbered 7, after V lost 2 bases and J lost 6 bases. The CDR3 DNA reads TGTGCCAGCAGCTTAGCCGGGACAGGGTTGGCCGGGGAGCTGTTTTTT. This gives the protein CASSLAGTGLAGELFF.

This clone was found a few times. The V call is TRBV19, the J call TRBJ1-5; D is uncertain. Germline V lookup: CDR1 LNHDA, CDR2 SQIVND (reference sequence). V was trimmed by 7 bases and J by 1 base, leaving 14 bases between them. The CDR3 loop spans 15 amino acids. CDR3 sequence (DNA): TGTGCCAGTAACTCAGCGGGAGGGAGCAATCAGCCCCAGCATTTT. It yields the protein CASNSAGGSNQPQHF.

The rearrangement joins TRBV3-1 (or the pseudogene TRBV3-2) to TRBJ1-4, with 8 bases aligning to TRBD1. The germline V gene has CDR1 LGHDT and CDR2 YNNKEL (reference sequence). The trim removed 3 bases at V and 12 bases at J, leaving 3 bases unmatched. The CDR3 runs to 12 residues. The CDR3 DNA sequence: TGTGCCAGCAGCCAGGACAGGGAGGAACTGTTTTTT. It yields the protein CASSQDREELFF.

J is TRBJ2-5 and V is TRBV7-7; 7 bases agree with TRBD1. The CDR3 is 16 residues long. The ends lost 1 base at V and 0 bases at J; junction bases unmatched: 5. CDR1 and CDR2 from the germline V gene are SSHAT and FNYEAQ (reference sequence). The CDR3 nucleotides read TGTGCCAGCAGCTTAGAGGACAGGCCGTACCAAGAGACCCAGTACTTC. Protein sequence: CASSLEDRPYQETQYF.

J is TRBJ1-5 and V is TRBV11-2; a weak D match, TRBD1 (5 bases). With 2 bases removed from V and 2 bases from J, the gap between germline ends came to 7 bases. Germline CDR1 is SGHAT and CDR2 is FQNNGV. This CDR3 spans 14 amino acids. In DNA form, the CDR3 reads TGTGCCAGCAGCTTAATAGGGGGCAATCAGCCCCAGCATTTT. Protein: CASSLIGGNQPQHF.